The source of this T cell receptor (beta chain) is a study of blood T cells in healthy people across ages. Overall study results and limits: PBMCs went unsorted, and a conclusive naive versus antigen-experienced comparison was therefore prevented.

V shed 3 bases and J shed 0 bases, with 15 bases lying between them. Germline CDR1 DFQATT, CDR2 SNEGSKA (reference sequence). The CDR3 totals 15 residues. Samples each had at least 6 micrograms of total RNA extracted. The authors ran a second PCR of about 6 to 11 cycles using a sample-barcoded 5' primer and a J-beta primer mix. One entry per CDR3 protein results from TCRdb running MiXCR on the 5' RACE reads. The sample lists 550,000 to 800,000 distinct CDR3 sequences, approximately 31% occurring once. As for this clonotype: Its antigen is unknown.

This sequence originates from a woman older than 75 in good health. This chain connects TRBV20-1 to TRBJ2-7; D is unresolved. Source material: blood. The CDR3 loop is CSARDAERSSYEQYF. DNA of the CDR3: TGCAGTGCTAGGGACGCGGAACGTAGCTCCTACGAGCAGTACTTC.